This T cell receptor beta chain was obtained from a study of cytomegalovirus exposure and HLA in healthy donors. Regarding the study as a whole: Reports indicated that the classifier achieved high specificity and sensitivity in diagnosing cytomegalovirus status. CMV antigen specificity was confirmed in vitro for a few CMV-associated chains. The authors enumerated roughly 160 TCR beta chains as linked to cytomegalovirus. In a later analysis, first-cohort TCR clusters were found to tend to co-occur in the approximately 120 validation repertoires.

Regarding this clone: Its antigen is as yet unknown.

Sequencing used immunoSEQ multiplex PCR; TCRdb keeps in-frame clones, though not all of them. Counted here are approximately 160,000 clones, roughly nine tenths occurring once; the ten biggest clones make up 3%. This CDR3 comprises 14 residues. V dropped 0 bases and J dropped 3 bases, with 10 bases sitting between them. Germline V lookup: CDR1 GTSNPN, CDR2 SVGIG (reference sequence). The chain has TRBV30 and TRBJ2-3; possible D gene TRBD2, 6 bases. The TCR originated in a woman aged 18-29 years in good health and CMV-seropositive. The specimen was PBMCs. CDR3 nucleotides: TGTGCCTGGAGTGTAATGGGGACTACAGATACGCAGTATTTT. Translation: CAWSVMGTTDTQYF.